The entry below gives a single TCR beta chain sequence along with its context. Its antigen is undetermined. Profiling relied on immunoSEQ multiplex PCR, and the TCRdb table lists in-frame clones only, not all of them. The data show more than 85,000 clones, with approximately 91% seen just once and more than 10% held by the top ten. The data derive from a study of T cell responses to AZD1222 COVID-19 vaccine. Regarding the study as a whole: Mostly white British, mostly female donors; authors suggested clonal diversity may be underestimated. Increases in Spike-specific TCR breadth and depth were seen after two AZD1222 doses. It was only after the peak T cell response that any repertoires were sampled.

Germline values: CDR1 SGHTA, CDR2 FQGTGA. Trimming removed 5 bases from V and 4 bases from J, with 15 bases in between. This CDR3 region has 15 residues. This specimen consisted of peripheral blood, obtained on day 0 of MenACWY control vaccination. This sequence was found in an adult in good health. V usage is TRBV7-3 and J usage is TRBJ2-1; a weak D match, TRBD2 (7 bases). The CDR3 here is CASSPGGSVYNEQFF. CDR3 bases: TGTGCCAGCAGCCCGGGGGGCAGTGTGTACAATGAGCAGTTCTTC.